Shown below are 13 T cell receptor beta chains from a single sample sequenced in a study of blood T cell repertoires in COVID-19. The assay was immunoSEQ multiplex PCR, and TCRdb's table has in-frame clones only and misses some. The sample shows about 110,000 clones, around 80% of them seen only once. Sequencing was performed on peripheral blood. The receptors here all came from a human donor in a cohort sampled during active or convalescent COVID-19.

In its sample, this clone was seen once. The gene calls are TRBV5-1 and TRBJ2-7, with 8 positions matching TRBD1. Germline V CDR1 and CDR2: SGHRS, YFSETQ. The CDR3 extends over 16 amino acids. V lost 0 bases and J lost 2; bases outside the gene matches: 7. CDR3 nucleotides: TGCGCCAGCAGCTTGGACGGGACAGGTACGGCCTACGAGCAGTACTTC. This encodes CASSLDGTGTAYEQYF.

The chain employs TRBV6-2 or TRBV6-3 and TRBJ1-2, with 8 bases that match TRBD1. The CDR3 has 13 residues. Germline V gene lookup returns CDR1 MNHEY and CDR2 SVGEGT. After removal of 5 bases from V and 1 base from J, the junction contained 0 bases not matched to a gene. DNA of the CDR3: TGTGCCAGCAGTGGACAGGGTAACTATGGCTACACCTTC. Translation gives CASSGQGNYGYTF.

In its sample, this clone was seen once. The chain uses TRBV11-2 and TRBJ2-1; possible D gene TRBD2, 7 bases. The V and J ends lost 1 base and 1 base respectively, with 14 bases between them. The CDR3 contains 17 residues. CDR1 SGHAT and CDR2 FQNNGV come from the germline V gene. The CDR3 loop reads CASSLVVGGPSYNEQFF. CDR3 nucleotide sequence: TGTGCCAGCAGCTTAGTGGTGGGGGGGCCTTCCTACAATGAGCAGTTCTTC.

The V and J genes are TRBV5-6 and TRBJ1-1; D is unclear. V dropped 1 base and J dropped 5 bases, with 12 bases sitting between them. The length of the CDR3 is 14 residues. Germline V lookup: CDR1 SGHDT, CDR2 YYEEEE. The CDR3 reads CASSLLQDGTEAFF. As DNA, the CDR3 is TGTGCCAGCAGCTTGTTGCAGGATGGGACTGAAGCTTTCTTT.

The chain carries TRBV27 and TRBJ2-5; TRBD1 might be the D (6 bases). The germline V gene has CDR1 MNHEY and CDR2 SMNVEV (reference sequence). Trimming pared 2 bases from V and 2 bases from J, leaving 15 bases between. The CDR3 contains 16 residues. The CDR3 loop reads CASSLPGTPRQETQYF. The CDR3 DNA follows: TGTGCCAGCAGTTTACCCGGGACACCGAGACAAGAGACCCAGTACTTC.

V usage is TRBV6-5 and J usage is TRBJ1-6, with D maybe TRBD1 (5 bases). V gave up 5 bases and J gave up 5 bases, with 13 bases separating them. Germline lookup yields CDR1 MNHEY and CDR2 SVGAGI. CDR3 length: 15 residues. Here the CDR3 DNA reads TGTGCCAGCAGTCCCGGGACGGGAGATAATTCACCCCTCCACTTT. It translates to CASSPGTGDNSPLHF.

This clone has only a few counts. CDR3 residues: CAISEWDRDYEQYF. The CDR3 nucleotides are TGTGCCATCAGTGAATGGGACAGGGACTACGAGCAGTACTTC. This chain links TRBV10-3 with TRBJ2-7; 9 bases are shared with TRBD1. CDR3 size: 14 residues. The V gene end was trimmed by 3 bases and the J gene end by 3 bases; junction bases not matched to a gene: 3. Germline loops: CDR1 ENHRY, CDR2 SYGVKD.

The chain has TRBV7-2 and TRBJ1-1; a possible D gene is TRBD1 (5 bases). The CDR3 covers 15 residues. Germline-derived CDR1 and CDR2 are SGHTA and FQGNSA. V shed 6 bases and J shed 7 bases, with 21 bases lying between them. In nucleotides, the CDR3 is TGTGCCAGCAGACTAGACTCGAGGGCCGGGGGTGAAGCTTTCTTT. Translated, it gives CASRLDSRAGGEAFF.

The rearrangement uses TRBV6-2 or TRBV6-3 and TRBJ1-5, with 7 positions matching TRBD1. Germline CDR1 reads MNHEY; CDR2 reads SVGEGT. This CDR3 has 15 residues. With V trimmed by 2 bases and J by 4 bases, 5 bases remained unmatched. In DNA, the CDR3 is TGTGCCAGCAGTTACAGACAGGGCCCAAATCAGCCCCAGCATTTT. This gives the protein CASSYRQGPNQPQHF.

The V gene is TRBV7-2, the J gene TRBJ2-1, with TRBD2 matching over 12 bases. CDR1 is SGHTA, CDR2 FQGNSA, per germline. The CDR3 loop spans 17 amino acids. The V and J ends lost 3 bases and 2 bases, in that order; junction bases with no gene match: 5. CDR3 region: CASSFPTSGSTYNEQFF. CDR3 DNA sequence: TGTGCCAGCAGCTTCCCGACTAGCGGGAGCACCTACAATGAGCAGTTCTTC.

This clone was observed once. The rearrangement links TRBV7-9 to TRBJ2-1; TRBD2 is a possible D gene (6 bases). CDR3 length equals 15 residues. Trimming took off 6 bases at V and 1 base at J, with 13 bases between the two ends. CDR1 SEHNR and CDR2 FQNEAQ come from the germline V gene (reference sequence). The CDR3 sequence: CASSRRLESYNEQFF. The CDR3 region has the DNA TGTGCCAGCAGTCGCAGACTAGAGTCCTACAATGAGCAGTTCTTC.

The chain has TRBV11-3 and TRBJ2-2; 8 bases are shared with TRBD1. Germline-derived CDR1 and CDR2 are SGHNT and YENEEA. The V segment lost 1 base and the J segment 6 bases; nucleotides outside the gene matches: 4. The CDR3 consists of 15 residues. The CDR3, as DNA: TGTGCCAGCAGCTTAGGGGCAGGGGGCCCCGGGGAGCTGTTTTTT. It encodes CASSLGAGGPGELFF.

This chain connects TRBV5-4 to TRBJ1-2, with 8 bases fitting TRBD1. The germline V gene encodes CDR1 SGHNT and CDR2 YYREEE (reference sequence). CDR3 length equals 14 residues. The V and J ends lost 2 bases and 4 bases, in that order; junction bases with no gene match: 4. CDR3 sequence (DNA): TGTGCCAGCAGCTTAGGGGGACAGGTCTATGGCTACACCTTC. Translation gives CASSLGGQVYGYTF. Drawing the rest from reference TRBV5-4 and TRBJ1-2, the complete variable domain is ETGVTQSPTHLIKTRGQQVTLRCSSQSGHNTVSWYQQALGQGPQFIFQYYREEENGRGNFPPRFSGLQFPNYSSELNVNALELDDSALYLCASSLGGQVYGYTFGSGTRLTVV.